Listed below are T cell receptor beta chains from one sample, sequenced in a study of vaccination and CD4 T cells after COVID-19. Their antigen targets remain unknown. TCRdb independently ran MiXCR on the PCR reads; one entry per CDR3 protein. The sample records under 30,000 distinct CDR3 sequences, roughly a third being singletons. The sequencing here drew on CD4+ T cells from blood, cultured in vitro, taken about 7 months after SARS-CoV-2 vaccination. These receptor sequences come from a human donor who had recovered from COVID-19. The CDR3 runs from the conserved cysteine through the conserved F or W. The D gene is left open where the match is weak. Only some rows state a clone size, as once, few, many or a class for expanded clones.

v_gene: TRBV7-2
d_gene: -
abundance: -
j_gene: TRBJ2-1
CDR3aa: CASSTHSVQEQFF
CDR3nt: TGTGCCAGCAGCACCCACTCGGTTCAGGAGCAGTTCTTC

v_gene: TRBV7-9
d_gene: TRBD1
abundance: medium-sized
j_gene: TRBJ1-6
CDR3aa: CASSWQGDSPLHF
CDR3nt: TGTGCCAGCAGCTGGCAGGGGGATTCACCCCTCCACTTT

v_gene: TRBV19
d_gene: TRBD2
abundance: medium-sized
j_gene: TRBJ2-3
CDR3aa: CASSGVLADNTDTQYF
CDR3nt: TGTGCCAGTAGCGGCGTCCTAGCGGACAACACAGATACGCAGTATTTT

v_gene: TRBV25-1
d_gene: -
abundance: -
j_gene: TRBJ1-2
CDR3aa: CASSQGAPEIGYTF
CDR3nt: TGTGCCAGCAGCCAAGGGGCTCCGGAAATTGGCTACACCTTC

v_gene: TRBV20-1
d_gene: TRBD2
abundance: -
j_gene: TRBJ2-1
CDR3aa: CSARISGRRYEQFF
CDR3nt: TGCAGTGCTAGGATTAGCGGGAGGCGGTATGAGCAGTTCTTC

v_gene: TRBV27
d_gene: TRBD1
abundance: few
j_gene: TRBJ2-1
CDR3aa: CASSLYQGQGLDNEQFF
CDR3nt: TGTGCCAGCTCCCTTTACCAGGGACAGGGGTTGGACAATGAGCAGTTCTTC

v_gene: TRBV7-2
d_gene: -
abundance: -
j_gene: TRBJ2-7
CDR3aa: CASSPNLQNYEQYF
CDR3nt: TGTGCCAGCAGCCCAAATCTCCAGAATTACGAGCAGTACTTC

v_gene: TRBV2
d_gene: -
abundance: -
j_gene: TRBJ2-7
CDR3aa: CASGGVTLAYEQYF
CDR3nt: TGTGCCAGCGGTGGGGTGACACTTGCCTACGAGCAGTACTTC

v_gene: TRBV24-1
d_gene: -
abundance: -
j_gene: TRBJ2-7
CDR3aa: CATSQNTGPVYEQYF
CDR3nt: TGTGCCACCAGTCAAAACACAGGACCAGTCTACGAGCAGTACTTC

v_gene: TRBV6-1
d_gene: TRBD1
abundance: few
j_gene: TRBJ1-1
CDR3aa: CASSPTGLNTEAFF
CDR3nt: TGTGCCAGCAGTCCGACAGGGTTGAACACTGAAGCTTTCTTT

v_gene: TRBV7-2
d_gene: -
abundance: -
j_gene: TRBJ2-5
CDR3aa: CASSLGQAVGETQYF
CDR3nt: TGTGCCAGCAGCTTAGGACAGGCGGTGGGGGAGACCCAGTACTTC